This entry lists 23 T cell receptor beta chains sequenced from one sample in a study of T-cell memory formation after mild COVID-19. TCRdb used MiXCR to reprocess the 5' RACE reads, holding one entry per CDR3 protein. The sample comprises hundreds of thousands of distinct CDR3 sequences, about 25% of which are singletons, and around 13% rests with the top ten. Sequenced material: PBMCs or a T cell subset sorted from them (not recorded which). The receptors were sampled from an adult woman who had mild COVID-19 (a few samples of this study predate the infection). Cell type and time point are not known.

This clonotype has more than one count but fewer than ten. V usage is TRBV7-2 and J usage is TRBJ1-4; the match to TRBD1 covers 11 bases. The CDR3 covers 16 residues. From germline, CDR1 is SGHTA and CDR2 FQGNSA. The junction had 13 bases not matched to a gene; V was cut back by 4 bases and J by 12 bases. The CDR3: CASSSTLPRDRGELFF. DNA of the CDR3: TGTGCCAGCAGCTCGACCCTCCCCCGGGACAGGGGGGAACTGTTTTTT. The variable domain in full, with the rest retrieved from reference TRBV7-2 and TRBJ1-4, is GAGVSQSPSNKVTEKGKDVELRCDPISGHTALYWYRQSLGQGLEFLIYFQGNSAPDKSGLPSDRFSAERTGGSVSTLTIQRTQQEDSAVYLCASSSTLPRDRGELFFGSGTQLSVL.

In this sample, this clonotype turned up a few times. The chain joins TRBV6-4 to TRBJ2-7; D is perhaps TRBD1 (5 bases). With 8 bases removed from V and 2 bases from J, the gap between germline ends came to 19 bases. This CDR3 region has 15 residues. Germline CDR1 reads MRHNA; CDR2 reads SNTAGT. The CDR3 protein is CASSGWLAGPYEQYF. As DNA, the CDR3 is TGTGCCAGCTCAGGGTGGCTGGCTGGTCCCTACGAGCAGTACTTC.

A few counts support this clonotype. This chain links TRBV5-1 with TRBJ2-7; weak D call: TRBD2 (5 bases). V was clipped by 5 bases and J by 3 bases, with 18 bases between them. Germline lookup yields CDR1 SGHRS and CDR2 YFSETQ. CDR3 size: 15 residues. The CDR3 is CASSLGRQEDYEQYF. The CDR3 region has the DNA TGCGCCAGCAGTCTCGGGCGGCAGGAGGACTACGAGCAGTACTTC.

This clonotype was seen a handful of times. The chain combines TRBV9 with TRBJ2-5; TRBD2 aligns across 10 bases. After removal of 0 bases from V and 4 bases from J, the junction contained 6 bases not matched to a gene. CDR3 size: 16 residues. Per the germline V gene, CDR1 is SGDLS and CDR2 is YYNGEE. CDR3 sequence reads: CASSVERERGGETQYF. The DNA of the CDR3 is TGTGCCAGCAGCGTAGAGCGCGAGCGGGGGGGAGAGACCCAGTACTTC.

The genes are TRBV15 and TRBJ2-7, with 11 bases fitting TRBD1. The junction had 8 bases not matched to a gene; V was cut back by 3 bases and J by 7 bases. CDR3 length: 15 amino acids. CDR1 is LNHNV and CDR2 is YYDKDF in the germline V gene (reference sequence). The DNA of the CDR3 is TGTGCCACCAGCAGGGCCGGACAGGGGGCGGGAGAGCAGTACTTC. This sequence encodes CATSRAGQGAGEQYF.

DNA of the CDR3: TGCAGTGCTAGAATCCATACAGGCACCGGTTCTTACAATCAGCCCCAGCATTTT. Translating it yields CSARIHTGTGSYNQPQHF. This chain uses TRBV20-1 with TRBJ1-5; possibly TRBD1 for D (5 bases). This CDR3 has 18 amino acids. Trimming shortened V by 2 bases and J by 3 bases, and 23 bases separated the two germline ends. Germline V lookup: CDR1 DFQATT, CDR2 SNEGSKA (reference sequence).

The chain employs TRBV6-6 and TRBJ1-6; no firm D call. Germline CDR1 is MNHNY and CDR2 is SVGAGI (reference sequence). This CDR3 is built from 15 residues. Trimming shortened V by 0 bases and J by 9 bases, and 12 bases separated the two germline ends. CDR3 residues: CASSYSSQDLSPLHF. CDR3 in DNA: TGTGCCAGCAGTTACTCTTCTCAGGACCTTTCACCCCTCCACTTT.

The chain combines TRBV20-1 with TRBJ2-7; 9 nucleotides match TRBD1. V lost 5 bases and J lost 5; bases outside the gene matches: 13. Germline V gene lookup returns CDR1 DFQATT and CDR2 SNEGSKA (reference sequence). This CDR3 spans 15 amino acids. The CDR3 sequence is CSARFTGQGFDEQYF. Written as DNA, the CDR3 is TGCAGTGCTCGATTTACGGGACAGGGTTTCGACGAGCAGTACTTC.

This rearrangement joins TRBV11-3 to TRBJ2-2; 7 nucleotides agree with TRBD2. Germline V gives CDR1 SGHNT, CDR2 YENEEA. The junction had 2 bases not matched to a gene; V was cut back by 2 bases and J by 5 bases. This CDR3 contains 14 residues. The CDR3 reads CASSLWTRTGELFF. CDR3 sequence (DNA): TGTGCCAGCAGCTTATGGACTAGAACCGGGGAGCTGTTTTTT.

The chain combines TRBV4-3 with TRBJ2-1; 7 positions match TRBD2. Germline CDR1 is LGHNA and CDR2 is YSLEER. There are 16 residues in the CDR3. The CDR3 sequence: CASRENPSGAYNEQFF. The CDR3 DNA follows: TGCGCTTCGAGGGAAAACCCTAGCGGCGCGTACAATGAGCAGTTCTTC.

This clonotype has just a few counts. The V and J genes are TRBV7-2 and TRBJ2-3; 7 positions agree with TRBD1. The CDR3 totals 15 residues. Trimming cost V 4 bases and J 1 base; bases outside gene matches: 5. The germline CDR1 and CDR2 sequences are SGHTA and FQGNSA. CDR3 amino acids: CASSSSGTGTDTQYF. The DNA of the CDR3 is TGTGCCAGCAGCTCCTCCGGGACAGGCACAGATACGCAGTATTTT.

Only a few counts were recorded for this clonotype. The chain has TRBV3-1 and TRBJ1-1; 8 bases line up with TRBD1. This CDR3 is 14 amino acids long. The V gene's germline CDR1 is LGHDT and CDR2 YNNKEL (reference sequence). V lost 4 bases to trimming and J lost 3 bases; unmatched junction nucleotides: 4. In DNA, the CDR3 is TGTGCCAGCAGCCCGTACAGGGGGGACACTGAAGCTTTCTTT. Encoded protein: CASSPYRGDTEAFF.

This clonotype was picked up a small number of times. The CDR3 DNA is TGCGCCAGCTTAGAAAATAGCGGGAGTATCGATGAGCAGTTCTTC. It translates to CASLENSGSIDEQFF. This chain links TRBV5-1 with TRBJ2-1, with 9 bases lining up with TRBD2. Per the germline V gene, CDR1 is SGHRS and CDR2 is YFSETQ. Germline trimming cut 7 bases from V and 8 bases from J; bases unmatched to any gene: 13. The CDR3 extends over 15 amino acids. The full variable domain, completed using reference TRBV5-1 and TRBJ2-1, is KAGVTQTPRYLIKTRGQQVTLSCSPISGHRSVSWYQQTPGQGLQFLFEYFSETQRNKGNFPGRFSGRQFSNSRSEMNVSTLELGDSALYLCASLENSGSIDEQFFGPGTRLTVL.

This clonotype has a handful of counts. The chain links TRBV3-1 to TRBJ2-4; maybe TRBD2 (7 bases). The CDR3 loop spans 19 amino acids. From germline, CDR1 is LGHDT and CDR2 YNNKEL (reference sequence). Trimming shortened V by 3 bases and J by 0 bases, and 21 bases separated the two germline ends. The DNA of the CDR3 is TGTGCCAGCAGCCAGGAGGGGAGGGCAGGGGTAAGAGCCAAAAACATTCAGTACTTC. Protein sequence: CASSQEGRAGVRAKNIQYF.

The chain joins TRBV7-2 to TRBJ2-7; D is perhaps TRBD2 (7 bases). With 5 bases removed from V and 3 bases from J, the gap between germline ends came to 17 bases. Per germline, CDR1 SGHTA and CDR2 FQGNSA. The CDR3 covers 15 residues. This CDR3 reads CASSPRGGGIYEQYF. The CDR3 DNA follows: TGTGCCAGCAGCCCCCGAGGGGGGGGCATCTACGAGCAGTACTTC. Supplemented by reference TRBV7-2 and TRBJ2-7, the full variable domain reads GAGVSQSPSNKVTEKGKDVELRCDPISGHTALYWYRQSLGQGLEFLIYFQGNSAPDKSGLPSDRFSAERTGGSVSTLTIQRTQQEDSAVYLCASSPRGGGIYEQYFGPGTRLTVT.

This chain links TRBV15 with TRBJ1-2; D is possibly TRBD1 (5 bases). V lost 1 base to trimming and J lost 3 bases, with 12 bases between them. Per germline, CDR1 LNHNV and CDR2 YYDKDF (reference sequence). The length of the CDR3 is 15 residues. The CDR3 DNA is TGTGCCACCAGCAGAGGTGACAGTCCTGACTATGGCTACACCTTC. Protein: CATSRGDSPDYGYTF.

The genes are TRBV21-1 and TRBJ2-7; the DNA was not compared with TRBD1, the D call given in the table. TRBV21-1 is tagged as a pseudogene. The CDR3 spans 15 residues. In nucleotides, the CDR3 is TGTGCCAGCGGCCCCTTGCACAGGGCTAACTACGAGCAGTACTTC. It specifies CASGPLHRANYEQYF.

This clonotype was detected many times. The chain is built from TRBV29-1 and TRBJ2-3, with D tentatively TRBD1 or TRBD2 (6 bases each). V lost 8 bases, J lost 10 bases, and 19 bases lay in between. This CDR3 region has 12 residues. Germline V lookup: CDR1 SQVTM, CDR2 ANQGSEA. Here the CDR3 reads CSSRGGLGAQYF. As DNA, the CDR3 is TGCAGCTCCCGTGGGGGGCTCGGGGCGCAGTATTTT.

The V gene is TRBV6-5, the J gene TRBJ2-5, with 8 bases that match TRBD1. Unmatched junction bases numbered 2, after V lost 2 bases and J lost 3 bases. The germline V gene encodes CDR1 MNHEY and CDR2 SVGAGI. The CDR3 covers 14 residues. This CDR3 is CASSYLTGEETQYF. As DNA, the CDR3 is TGTGCCAGCAGTTACCTGACAGGGGAAGAGACCCAGTACTTC.

In its sample, this clonotype was seen a few times. The rearrangement links TRBV24-1 to TRBJ2-1; D may correspond to TRBD1 or TRBD2 (5 bases each). The CDR3 totals 12 residues. V was shortened by 5 bases and J by 12 bases, with 13 bases between the two germline ends. Germline CDR1 reads KGHDR; CDR2 reads SFDVKD. CDR3 bases: TGTGCCACCAGTGGCCGGCCTGGGGGGCAGTTCTTC. Protein product: CATSGRPGGQFF.

The CDR3 here is CASSLGGGTEETQYF. CDR3 coding DNA: TGTGCCAGCAGCTTAGGGGGGGGCACGGAAGAGACCCAGTACTTC. The chain joins TRBV11-2 to TRBJ2-5; maybe TRBD2 (7 bases). This CDR3 is built from 15 residues. V lost 1 base to trimming and J lost 3 bases, with 12 bases between them. Germline CDR1 SGHAT, CDR2 FQNNGV.

V gene TRBV6-5 combines with J gene TRBJ2-2, with D perhaps assigned TRBD1 or TRBD2 (7 bases each). The CDR3 has 15 amino acids. CDR1 is MNHEY and CDR2 is SVGAGI in the germline V gene. V lost 7 bases to trimming and J lost 2 bases, with 14 bases between them. The CDR3 coding sequence is TGTGCCAGCACCCCAGGGGGGGGCAACACCGGGGAGCTGTTTTTT. Translating gives CASTPGGGNTGELFF.

This rearrangement joins TRBV6-6 to TRBJ2-1; D may be TRBD2 (6 bases). The CDR3 loop spans 10 amino acids. Trimming shortened V by 11 bases and J by 4 bases, and 6 bases separated the two germline ends. Germline CDR1 MNHNY, CDR2 SVGAGI (reference sequence). CDR3 coding DNA: TGTGCCGGGGGGTACAATGAGCAGTTCTTC. Translating gives CAGGYNEQFF.